This T cell receptor (beta chain) appears in the sequencing data of a study of response to subunit inactivated influenza vaccine. Details on this clonotype: The antigen is unknown.

Germline V gene data show CDR1 as SQVTM and CDR2 as ANQGSEA. The CDR3 length is 13 residues. After removal of 7 bases from V and 4 bases from J, the junction contained 8 bases not matched to a gene. TCRdb used MiXCR to reprocess the RT-PCR reads, holding one entry per CDR3 protein. The table has roughly 760,000 distinct CDR3 sequences, about 20% seen once. The study's findings and limits: Researchers suggested that each seasonal influenza vaccination recruits few new T cells.

The J gene is TRBJ2-7, the V gene TRBV29-1; 9 bases are shared with TRBD2. This TCR came from a man between 45 and 60 years old who received an inactivated influenza vaccine. The specimen was PBMCs from blood, collected roughly 5 days after vaccination. The CDR3 bases are TGCAGCGCAACCGGGACTAGCACGTACGAGCAGTACTTC. It translates to CSATGTSTYEQYF.